Listed below are T cell receptor beta chains from one sample, sequenced in a study of control samples from healthy donors and cancer patients. Produced via immunoSEQ multiplex PCR; TCRdb's table is partial and in-frame only. The table includes 250,000 to 300,000 clones, around 80% detected once. Sequencing input: PBMCs. All receptors derive from a woman aged 55-69 years with lung cancer. The CDR3 runs from the conserved cysteine through the conserved F or W. The D gene is left open where the match is weak. Not every row has a clone size; where given, it reads once, few, many or a size class.

V: TRBV11-2
size: -
J: TRBJ1-5
D: -
CDR3: CASSEGNQPQHF
DNA: TGTGCCAGCAGCGAGGGGAATCAGCCCCAGCATTTT

V: TRBV3-1/TRBV3-2
size: -
J: TRBJ1-2
D: -
CDR3: CASSPRAEGYGYTF
DNA: TGTGCCAGCAGCCCCCGAGCGGAGGGCTATGGCTACACCTTC

V: TRBV19
size: -
J: TRBJ1-1
D: TRBD1
CDR3: CASSIGWRGRKSNTEAFF
DNA: TGTGCCAGTAGTATCGGATGGAGGGGGCGAAAGTCGAACACTGAAGCTTTCTTT

V: TRBV4-2
size: -
J: TRBJ2-2
D: TRBD1
CDR3: CASSQEGGQILTGELFF
DNA: TGTGCCAGCAGCCAAGAAGGGGGACAGATTTTAACCGGGGAGCTGTTTTTT

V: TRBV2
size: -
J: TRBJ1-6
D: -
CDR3: CASSYKGALHF
DNA: TGTGCCAGCAGCTACAAGGGGGCCCTCCACTTT

V: TRBV18
size: -
J: TRBJ2-3
D: TRBD1
CDR3: CASSSTGQTDTQYF
DNA: TGTGCCAGCTCCTCGACAGGGCAGACAGATACGCAGTATTTT

V: TRBV19
size: once
J: TRBJ1-5
D: TRBD1
CDR3: CASSRDRGDQPQHF
DNA: TGTGCCAGTAGTCGCGACAGGGGGGATCAGCCCCAGCATTTT

V: TRBV11-2
size: -
J: TRBJ1-4
D: -
CDR3: CASSPTGQGEKLFF
DNA: TGTGCCAGCAGCCCAACAGGCCAGGGGGAAAAACTGTTTTTT

V: TRBV5-5
size: -
J: TRBJ2-7
D: TRBD1
CDR3: CASSQRETGGANSYEQYF
DNA: TGTGCCAGCAGCCAACGAGAAACAGGGGGCGCAAACTCCTACGAGCAGTACTTC

V: TRBV2
size: -
J: TRBJ2-1
D: TRBD2
CDR3: CASRGTSGYNEQFF
DNA: TGTGCCAGCAGGGGGACTAGCGGGTACAATGAGCAGTTCTTC

V: TRBV10-3
size: -
J: TRBJ2-7
D: TRBD1
CDR3: CAISESWTGSSEQYF
DNA: TGTGCCATCAGTGAGTCCTGGACAGGGTCGTCCGAGCAGTACTTC

V: TRBV7-8
size: -
J: TRBJ1-3
D: -
CDR3: CASSLSGSGNTIYF
DNA: TGTGCCAGCAGCTTATCGGGTTCCGGAAACACCATATATTTT

V: TRBV5-4
size: -
J: TRBJ2-7
D: -
CDR3: CASSREGGQYYEQYF
DNA: TGTGCCAGCAGCCGGGAGGGGGGACAGTACTACGAGCAGTACTTC

V: TRBV7-2
size: -
J: TRBJ1-5
D: -
CDR3: CASSLIGVTNQPQHF
DNA: TGTGCCAGCAGCTTAATAGGGGTCACCAATCAGCCCCAGCATTTT

V: TRBV5-1
size: -
J: TRBJ2-2
D: -
CDR3: CASSLVPTANTGELFF
DNA: TGCGCCAGCAGCTTGGTGCCTACCGCGAACACCGGGGAGCTGTTTTTT

V: TRBV12-3/TRBV12-4
size: -
J: TRBJ1-5
D: -
CDR3: CASSLSGSGQHF
DNA: TGTGCCAGCAGTTTATCGGGATCGGGCCAGCATTTT

V: TRBV19
size: few
J: TRBJ1-5
D: -
CDR3: CASRTLANSNQPQHF
DNA: TGTGCCAGTAGGACTCTGGCGAATAGCAATCAGCCCCAGCATTTT

V: TRBV5-1
size: -
J: TRBJ2-1
D: -
CDR3: CASSPSFADSYNEQFF
DNA: TGCGCCAGCAGCCCGAGTTTTGCGGACTCCTACAATGAGCAGTTCTTC

V: TRBV6-5
size: few
J: TRBJ1-5
D: -
CDR3: CASTSTLRMDQPQHF
DNA: TGTGCCAGCACCTCGACCCTAAGGATGGATCAGCCCCAGCATTTT

V: TRBV11-2
size: -
J: TRBJ1-4
D: -
CDR3: CASNRGGANEKLFF
DNA: TGTGCCAGCAACCGAGGGGGGGCTAATGAAAAACTGTTTTTT

V: TRBV2
size: once
J: TRBJ1-2
D: -
CDR3: CASSESAYGYTF
DNA: TGTGCCAGCAGTGAGTCGGCCTATGGCTACACCTTC

V: TRBV10-3
size: -
J: TRBJ1-1
D: -
CDR3: CATTGMNTEAFF
DNA: TGTGCCACCACAGGGATGAACACTGAAGCTTTCTTT

V: TRBV28
size: -
J: TRBJ2-3
D: -
CDR3: CASRTSRGSGTDTQYF
DNA: TGTGCCAGCAGAACCAGCAGGGGAAGCGGCACAGATACGCAGTATTTT

V: TRBV29-1
size: few
J: TRBJ1-5
D: TRBD1
CDR3: CSATTGGNQPQHF
DNA: TGCAGCGCCACGACAGGGGGCAATCAGCCCCAGCATTTT

V: TRBV5-6
size: -
J: TRBJ2-2
D: -
CDR3: CASSVNTGELFF
DNA: TGTGCCAGCAGCGTGAACACCGGGGAGCTGTTTTTT

V: TRBV11-2
size: -
J: TRBJ2-7
D: -
CDR3: CASSLGEAYEQYF
DNA: TGTGCCAGCAGCTTGGGCGAAGCCTACGAGCAGTACTTC

V: TRBV6-5
size: -
J: TRBJ2-1
D: -
CDR3: CASLFADEQFF
DNA: TGTGCCAGCCTCTTTGCGGATGAGCAGTTCTTC

V: TRBV19
size: once
J: TRBJ1-5
D: -
CDR3: CASSIRGQNQPQHF
DNA: TGTGCCAGTAGTATACGGGGTCAGAATCAGCCCCAGCATTTT

V: TRBV7-8
size: once
J: TRBJ2-1
D: -
CDR3: CASSLLYIPEQFF
DNA: TGTGCCAGCAGCTTACTTTACATCCCGGAGCAGTTCTTC

V: TRBV4-2
size: -
J: TRBJ2-7
D: -
CDR3: CASSQNLGQGGNEQYF
DNA: TGTGCCAGCAGCCAAAATCTGGGGCAGGGGGGGAACGAGCAGTACTTC

V: TRBV5-1
size: -
J: TRBJ2-5
D: TRBD1
CDR3: CASSKGQSREETQYF
DNA: TGCGCCAGCAGCAAGGGACAGTCTCGGGAAGAGACCCAGTACTTC

V: TRBV10-2
size: -
J: TRBJ2-6
D: -
CDR3: CASSELRASGANVLTF
DNA: TGCGCCAGCAGTGAGCTCCGGGCCTCTGGGGCCAACGTCCTGACTTTC

V: TRBV7-8
size: -
J: TRBJ1-2
D: -
CDR3: CASSLADPRGATNYGYTF
DNA: TGTGCCAGCAGCTTAGCGGACCCCCGCGGGGCGACTAACTATGGCTACACCTTC

V: TRBV10-1
size: few
J: TRBJ1-1
D: -
CDR3: CASSVGFGAEAFF
DNA: TGCGCCAGCAGTGTAGGCTTCGGGGCTGAAGCTTTCTTT

V: TRBV5-5
size: -
J: TRBJ1-5
D: -
CDR3: CASSLYTNSNQPQHF
DNA: TGTGCCAGCAGCTTGTATACAAATAGCAATCAGCCCCAGCATTTT

V: TRBV10-1
size: -
J: TRBJ2-2
D: -
CDR3: CASTRDTNTGELFF
DNA: TGCGCCAGCACTCGGGACACGAACACCGGGGAGCTGTTTTTT

V: TRBV19
size: -
J: TRBJ2-7
D: -
CDR3: CASSNFGTGPYEQYF
DNA: TGTGCCAGTAGCAACTTCGGGACGGGCCCTTACGAGCAGTACTTC

V: TRBV5-1
size: once
J: TRBJ2-3
D: -
CDR3: CASSLGGGAGTDTQYF
DNA: TGCGCCAGCAGCTTGGGTGGGGGCGCAGGCACAGATACGCAGTATTTT

V: TRBV7-8
size: -
J: TRBJ2-2
D: -
CDR3: CASSLKRKIGAGELFF
DNA: TGTGCCAGCAGCCTCAAGCGAAAGATTGGGGCCGGGGAGCTGTTTTTT

V: TRBV5-1
size: -
J: TRBJ1-6
D: TRBD1
CDR3: CASSLEDRGNSPLHF
DNA: TGCGCCAGCAGCTTGGAGGACAGGGGTAATTCACCCCTCCACTTT

V: TRBV9
size: -
J: TRBJ2-1
D: -
CDR3: CASSVGAGPPNEQFF
DNA: TGTGCCAGCAGCGTAGGAGCTGGGCCTCCCAATGAGCAGTTCTTC

V: TRBV19
size: few
J: TRBJ1-1
D: -
CDR3: CASRYLTEAFF
DNA: TGTGCCAGTAGGTACCTCACTGAAGCTTTCTTT

V: TRBV5-4
size: -
J: TRBJ1-1
D: -
CDR3: CASSFKGIRGEAFF
DNA: TGTGCCAGCAGCTTTAAGGGGATAAGGGGTGAAGCTTTCTTT

V: TRBV19
size: -
J: TRBJ2-3
D: TRBD2
CDR3: CASSAGGIDTQYF
DNA: TGTGCCAGTAGTGCGGGAGGGATAGATACGCAGTATTTT

V: TRBV2
size: -
J: TRBJ1-2
D: TRBD1
CDR3: CASSGDSQRYGYTF
DNA: TGTGCCAGCAGTGGGGACAGTCAACGCTATGGCTACACCTTC

V: TRBV5-1
size: -
J: TRBJ2-2
D: -
CDR3: CASKWGADTGELFF
DNA: TGCGCCAGCAAGTGGGGGGCCGACACCGGGGAGCTGTTTTTT

V: TRBV18
size: -
J: TRBJ2-5
D: TRBD1
CDR3: CASSPRGAGQGQTQYF
DNA: TGTGCCAGCTCACCACGGGGAGCGGGACAGGGGCAGACCCAGTACTTC

V: TRBV27
size: -
J: TRBJ1-5
D: TRBD1
CDR3: CASSFLQGAQPQHF
DNA: TGTGCCAGCAGTTTCCTACAGGGGGCTCAGCCCCAGCATTTT

V: TRBV7-3
size: -
J: TRBJ2-2
D: -
CDR3: CASAVQPNTGELFF
DNA: TGTGCCAGCGCAGTACAGCCGAACACCGGGGAGCTGTTTTTT

V: TRBV18
size: -
J: TRBJ1-3
D: TRBD1
CDR3: CASSPLRRQGNGNTIYF
DNA: TGTGCCAGCTCACCACTACGAAGACAGGGGAATGGAAACACCATATATTTT

V: TRBV2
size: -
J: TRBJ1-3
D: -
CDR3: CASSERPRTGNTIYF
DNA: TGTGCCAGCAGTGAACGGCCCCGGACTGGAAACACCATATATTTT

V: TRBV3-1/TRBV3-2
size: -
J: TRBJ2-3
D: -
CDR3: CASSLLGGVTDTQYF
DNA: TGTGCCAGCAGCCTCCTGGGGGGAGTCACAGATACGCAGTATTTT

V: TRBV9
size: -
J: TRBJ1-3
D: -
CDR3: CASSYRDPSGNTIYF
DNA: TGTGCCAGCAGCTACAGGGACCCCTCTGGAAACACCATATATTTT